This paragraph covers one T cell receptor beta chain sequence. Antigen unknown. Germline-derived CDR1 and CDR2 are SGHRS and YFSETQ. The CDR3 spans 15 residues. V lost 2 bases to trimming and J lost 8 bases, with 17 bases between them. Pooling covered second doses at about 4 or about 12 weeks. The sample is drawn from a study of T cell responses to AZD1222 COVID-19 vaccine. Study outcomes and limitations: Only a handful of individuals given AZD1222 were seropositive at baseline.

Method: immunoSEQ multiplex PCR; TCRdb's copy keeps in-frame clones and lacks some. The sample lists roughly 100,000 clones; about 81% were seen once. The V and J genes are TRBV5-1 and TRBJ2-1, with D possibly TRBD2 on 6 matching bases. The TCR was taken from an adult who received the AZD1222 COVID-19 vaccine. The sample in question was peripheral blood, obtained 28 days after the second AZD1222 dose. CDR3 nucleotide sequence: TGCGCCAGCAGCTTCGGGGGAGTCTTGGGGGATGAGCAGTTCTTC. It encodes CASSFGGVLGDEQFF. The complete variable domain, with remaining parts taken from reference TRBV5-1 and TRBJ2-1, reads KAGVTQTPRYLIKTRGQQVTLSCSPISGHRSVSWYQQTPGQGLQFLFEYFSETQRNKGNFPGRFSGRQFSNSRSEMNVSTLELGDSALYLCASSFGGVLGDEQFFGPGTRLTVL.